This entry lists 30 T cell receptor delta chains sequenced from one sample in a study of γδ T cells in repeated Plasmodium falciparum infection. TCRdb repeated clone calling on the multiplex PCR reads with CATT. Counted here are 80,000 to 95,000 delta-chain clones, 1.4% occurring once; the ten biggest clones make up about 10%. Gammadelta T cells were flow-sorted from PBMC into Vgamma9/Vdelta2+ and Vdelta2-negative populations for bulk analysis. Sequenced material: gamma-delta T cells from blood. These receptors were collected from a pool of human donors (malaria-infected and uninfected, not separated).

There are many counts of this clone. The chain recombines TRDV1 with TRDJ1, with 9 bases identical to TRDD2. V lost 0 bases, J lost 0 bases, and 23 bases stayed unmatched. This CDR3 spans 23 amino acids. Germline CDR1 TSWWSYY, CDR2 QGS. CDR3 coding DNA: TGTGCTCTTGGGGAACTTCTCCTTCCTACGTTGGTGGTCGGAACCCTGTACACCGATAAACTCATCTTT. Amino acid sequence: CALGELLLPTLVVGTLYTDKLIF.

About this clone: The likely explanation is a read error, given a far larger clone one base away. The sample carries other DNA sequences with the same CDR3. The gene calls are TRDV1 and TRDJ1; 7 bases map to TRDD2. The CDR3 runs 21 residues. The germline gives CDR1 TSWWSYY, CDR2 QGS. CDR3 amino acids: CALGEPIPTQRDEGPTDKLIF. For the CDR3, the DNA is TGTGCCCTTGGGGAACCTATTCCTACCCAGCGGGATGAAGGTCCCACCGATAAACTCATCTTT.

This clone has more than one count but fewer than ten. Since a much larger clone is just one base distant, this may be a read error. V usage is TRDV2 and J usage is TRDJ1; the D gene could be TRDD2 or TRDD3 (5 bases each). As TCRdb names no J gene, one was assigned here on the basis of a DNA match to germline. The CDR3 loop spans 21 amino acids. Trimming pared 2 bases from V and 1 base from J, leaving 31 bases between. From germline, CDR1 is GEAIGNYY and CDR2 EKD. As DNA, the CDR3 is TGTGCCTGTGACATCCTAGCGAACCCGGGGAATCCCCAAAAGTTCACCGATAAACTCATCTTT. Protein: CACDILANPGNPQKFTDKLIF.

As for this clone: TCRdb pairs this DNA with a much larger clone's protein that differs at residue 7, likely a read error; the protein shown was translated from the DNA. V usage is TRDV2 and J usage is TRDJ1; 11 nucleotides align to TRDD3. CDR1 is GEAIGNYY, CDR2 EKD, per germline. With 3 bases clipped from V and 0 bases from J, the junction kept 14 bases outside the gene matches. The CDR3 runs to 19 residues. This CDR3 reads CACDPMILGDTPYTDKLIF. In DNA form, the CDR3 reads TGTGCCTGTGACCCTATGATTCTGGGGGATACCCCGTACACCGATAAACTCATCTTT.

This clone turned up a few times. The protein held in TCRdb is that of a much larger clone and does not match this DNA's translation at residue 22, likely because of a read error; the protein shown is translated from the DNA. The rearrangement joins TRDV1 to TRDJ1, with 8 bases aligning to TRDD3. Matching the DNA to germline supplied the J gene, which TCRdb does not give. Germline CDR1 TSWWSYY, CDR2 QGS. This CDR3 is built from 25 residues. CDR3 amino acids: CALGDLRPSRTYWGSPRVNTDRLIF. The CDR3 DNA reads TGTGCTCTTGGGGACCTACGGCCTTCCCGAACCTACTGGGGGTCTCCCCGCGTGAACACCGATAGACTCATCTTT.

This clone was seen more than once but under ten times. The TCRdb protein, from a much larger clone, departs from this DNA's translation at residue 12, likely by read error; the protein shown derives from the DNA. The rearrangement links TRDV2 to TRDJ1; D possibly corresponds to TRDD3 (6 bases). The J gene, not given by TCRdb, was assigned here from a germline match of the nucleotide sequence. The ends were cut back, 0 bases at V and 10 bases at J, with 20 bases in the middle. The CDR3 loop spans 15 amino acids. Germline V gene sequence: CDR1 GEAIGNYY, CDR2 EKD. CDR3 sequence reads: CACDTVGGGSLRLIF. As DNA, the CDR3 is TGTGCCTGTGACACCGTAGGTGGGGGCTCACTCAGACTCATCTTT.

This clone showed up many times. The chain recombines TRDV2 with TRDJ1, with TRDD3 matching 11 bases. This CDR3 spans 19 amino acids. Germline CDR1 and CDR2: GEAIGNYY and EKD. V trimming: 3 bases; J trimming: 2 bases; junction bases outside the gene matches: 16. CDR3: CACDPVSIGGYGGTDKLIF. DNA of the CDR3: TGTGCCTGTGACCCAGTATCTATTGGGGGATACGGGGGGACCGATAAACTCATCTTT.

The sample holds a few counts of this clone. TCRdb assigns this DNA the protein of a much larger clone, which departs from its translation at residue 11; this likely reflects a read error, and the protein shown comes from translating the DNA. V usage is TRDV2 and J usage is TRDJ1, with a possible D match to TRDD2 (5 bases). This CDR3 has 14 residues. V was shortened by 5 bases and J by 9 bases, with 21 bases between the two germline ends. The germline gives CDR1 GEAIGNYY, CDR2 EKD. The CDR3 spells CACVPGTEALQLIF. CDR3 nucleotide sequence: TGTGCCTGTGTCCCAGGTACTGAGGCCCTACAACTCATCTTT.

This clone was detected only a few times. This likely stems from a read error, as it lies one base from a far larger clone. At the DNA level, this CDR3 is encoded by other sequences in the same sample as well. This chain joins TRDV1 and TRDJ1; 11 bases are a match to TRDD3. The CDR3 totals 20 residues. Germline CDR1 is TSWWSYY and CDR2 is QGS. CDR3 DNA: TGTGCTCTTGGGGTGGATACTGGGGGATATATAGAGCCCCCACGCGATAAGCTCATCTTT. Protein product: CALGVDTGGYIEPPRDKLIF.

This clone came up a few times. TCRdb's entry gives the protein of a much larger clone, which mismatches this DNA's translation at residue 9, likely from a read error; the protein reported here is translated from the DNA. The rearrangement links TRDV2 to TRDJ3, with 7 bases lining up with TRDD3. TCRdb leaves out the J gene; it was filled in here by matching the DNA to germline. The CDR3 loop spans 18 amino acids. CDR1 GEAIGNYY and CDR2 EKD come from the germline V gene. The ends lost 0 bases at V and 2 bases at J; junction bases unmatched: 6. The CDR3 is CACDTVLGNTWDTRQMFF. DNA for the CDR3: TGTGCCTGTGACACCGTACTGGGGAATACCTGGGACACCCGACAGATGTTTTTC.

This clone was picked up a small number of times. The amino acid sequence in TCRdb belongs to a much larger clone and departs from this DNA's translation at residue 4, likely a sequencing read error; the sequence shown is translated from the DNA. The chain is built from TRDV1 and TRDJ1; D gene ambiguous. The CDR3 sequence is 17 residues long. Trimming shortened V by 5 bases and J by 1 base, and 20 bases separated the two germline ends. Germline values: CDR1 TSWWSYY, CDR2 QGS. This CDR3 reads CALGSLPACTGTDKLIF. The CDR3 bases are TGTGCTCTTGGGAGTCTACCTGCCTGTACCGGCACCGATAAACTCATCTTT.

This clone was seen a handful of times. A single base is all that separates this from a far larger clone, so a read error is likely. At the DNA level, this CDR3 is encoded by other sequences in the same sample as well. The CDR3 loop reads CACDTVVTSPNTDKLIF. The CDR3 nucleotides read TGTGCCTGTGACACCGTCGTGACTTCTCCCAACACCGATAAACTCATCTTC. The V gene is listed as TRDV2; no J gene was called. The CDR3 runs to 17 residues. Germline V gives CDR1 GEAIGNYY, CDR2 EKD.

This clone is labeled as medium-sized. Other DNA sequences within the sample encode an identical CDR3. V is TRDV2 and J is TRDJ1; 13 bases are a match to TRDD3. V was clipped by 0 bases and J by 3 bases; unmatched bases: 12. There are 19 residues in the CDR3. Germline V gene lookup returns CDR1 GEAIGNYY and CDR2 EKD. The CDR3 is CACDTGGTGGYALPDKLIF. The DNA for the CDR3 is TGTGCCTGTGACACCGGGGGTACTGGGGGATACGCGTTACCCGATAAACTCATCTTT.

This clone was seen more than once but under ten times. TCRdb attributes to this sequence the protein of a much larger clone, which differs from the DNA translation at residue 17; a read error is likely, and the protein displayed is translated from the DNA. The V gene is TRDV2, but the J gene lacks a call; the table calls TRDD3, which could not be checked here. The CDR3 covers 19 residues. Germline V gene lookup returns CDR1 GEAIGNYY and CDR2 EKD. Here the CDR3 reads CACDSMPGTGGSNTDKRIF. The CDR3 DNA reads TGTGCCTGTGACTCAATGCCCGGTACTGGGGGATCCAACACCGATAAACGCATCTTT.

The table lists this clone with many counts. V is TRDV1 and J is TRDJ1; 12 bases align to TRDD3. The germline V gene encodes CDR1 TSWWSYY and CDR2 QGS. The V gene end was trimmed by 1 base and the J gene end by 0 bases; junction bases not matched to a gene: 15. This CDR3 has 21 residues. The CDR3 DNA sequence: TGTGCTCTTGGGGAACGCGGGACTCTGGGGGATACGCGTATCTACACCGATAAACTCATCTTT. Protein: CALGERGTLGDTRIYTDKLIF.

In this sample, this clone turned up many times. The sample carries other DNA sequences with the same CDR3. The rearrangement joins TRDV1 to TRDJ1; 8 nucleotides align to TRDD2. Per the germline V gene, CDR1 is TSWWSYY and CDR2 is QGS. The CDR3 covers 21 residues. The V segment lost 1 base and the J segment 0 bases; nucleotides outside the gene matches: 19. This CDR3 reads CALGEPSYPLGLGGYTDKLIF. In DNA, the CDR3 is TGTGCTCTTGGGGAACCTTCCTACCCGCTGGGATTAGGGGGGTACACCGATAAACTCATCTTT.

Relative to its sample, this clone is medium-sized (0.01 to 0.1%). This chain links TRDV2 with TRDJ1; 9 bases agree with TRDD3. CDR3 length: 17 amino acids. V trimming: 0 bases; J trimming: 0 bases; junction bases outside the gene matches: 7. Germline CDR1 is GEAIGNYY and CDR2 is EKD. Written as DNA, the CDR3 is TGTGCCTGTGACACCGGAGGTCCTGGGGGATACACCGATAAACTCATCTTT. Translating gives CACDTGGPGGYTDKLIF.

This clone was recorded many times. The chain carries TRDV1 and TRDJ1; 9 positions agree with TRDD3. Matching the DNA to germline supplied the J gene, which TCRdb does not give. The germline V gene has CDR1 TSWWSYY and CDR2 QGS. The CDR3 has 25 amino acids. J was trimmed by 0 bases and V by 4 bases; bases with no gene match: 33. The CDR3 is CALGGIFRPHYMEWGIWGYTDKLIF. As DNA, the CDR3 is TGTGCTCTTGGGGGAATTTTCCGTCCGCATTACATGGAATGGGGGATATGGGGGTACACCGATAAACTCATCTTT.

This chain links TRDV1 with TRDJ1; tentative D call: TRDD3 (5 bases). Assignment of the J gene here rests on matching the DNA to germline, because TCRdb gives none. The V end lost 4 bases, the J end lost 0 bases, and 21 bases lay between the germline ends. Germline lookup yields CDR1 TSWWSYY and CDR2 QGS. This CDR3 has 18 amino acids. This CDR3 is CALGVTLYRRGDTDKLIF. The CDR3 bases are TGTGCTCTTGGGGTAACTCTCTACCGCCGGGGGGACACCGATAAACTCATCTTT.

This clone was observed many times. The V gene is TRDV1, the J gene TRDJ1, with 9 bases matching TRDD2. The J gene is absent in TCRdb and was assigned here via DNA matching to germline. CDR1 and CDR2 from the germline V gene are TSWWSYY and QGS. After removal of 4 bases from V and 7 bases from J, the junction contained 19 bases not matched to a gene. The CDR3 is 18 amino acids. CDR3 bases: TGTGCTCTTGGGGGGCCTTCCTACGGAACTGGGCCTTGGGGTAAACTCATCTTT. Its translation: CALGGPSYGTGPWGKLIF.

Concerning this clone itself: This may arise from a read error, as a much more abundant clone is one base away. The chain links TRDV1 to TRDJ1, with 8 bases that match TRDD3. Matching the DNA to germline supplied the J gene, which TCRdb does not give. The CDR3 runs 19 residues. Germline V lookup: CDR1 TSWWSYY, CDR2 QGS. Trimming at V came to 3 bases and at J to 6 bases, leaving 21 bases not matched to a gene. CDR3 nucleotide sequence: TGTGCTCTTGGGGAGCTAGCACCGGTCTGGGGATACACTACTTATAAACTCATCTTT. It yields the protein CALGELAPVWGYTTYKLIF.

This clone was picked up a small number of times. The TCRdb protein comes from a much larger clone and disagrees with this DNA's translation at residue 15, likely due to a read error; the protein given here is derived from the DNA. The CDR3 reads CACDTQRFNGGDKLTF. The CDR3 DNA follows: TGTGCCTGTGACACCCAGAGATTTAACGGGGGCGATAAACTCACCTTT. The J gene went uncalled, whereas the V gene is TRDV2; the table's TRDD3 call for D was not verified on the DNA. The CDR3 is made up of 16 amino acids. Germline values: CDR1 GEAIGNYY, CDR2 EKD.

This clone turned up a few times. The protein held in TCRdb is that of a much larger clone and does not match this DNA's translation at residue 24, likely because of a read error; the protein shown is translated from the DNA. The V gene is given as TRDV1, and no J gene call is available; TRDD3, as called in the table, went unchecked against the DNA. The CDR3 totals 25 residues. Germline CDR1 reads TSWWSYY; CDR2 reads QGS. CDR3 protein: CALGELRAGLPYWGICEDLADKLTF. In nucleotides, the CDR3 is TGTGCTCTTGGGGAACTAAGGGCCGGTCTCCCGTACTGGGGGATTTGTGAAGATCTAGCCGATAAACTCACCTTT.

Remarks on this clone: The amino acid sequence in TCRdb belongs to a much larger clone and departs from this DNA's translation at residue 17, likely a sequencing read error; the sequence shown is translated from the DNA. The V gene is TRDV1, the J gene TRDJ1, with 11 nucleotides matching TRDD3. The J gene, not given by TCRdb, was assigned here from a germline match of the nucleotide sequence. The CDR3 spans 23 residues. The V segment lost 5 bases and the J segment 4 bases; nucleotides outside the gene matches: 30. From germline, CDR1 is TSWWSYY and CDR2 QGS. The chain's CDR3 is CALGSSSYIGLGAGGYIRDKLIF. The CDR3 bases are TGTGCTCTTGGGTCTTCTTCCTACATAGGGTTGGGGGCTGGGGGATACATCCGCGATAAACTCATCTTT.

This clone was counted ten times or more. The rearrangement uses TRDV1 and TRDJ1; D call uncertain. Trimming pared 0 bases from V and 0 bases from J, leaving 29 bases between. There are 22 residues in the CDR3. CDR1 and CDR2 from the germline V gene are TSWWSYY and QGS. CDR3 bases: TGTGCTCTTGGGGAACTATTTCGGGAAACCGACTTTGTACCCCTATACACCGATAAACTCATCTTT. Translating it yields CALGELFRETDFVPLYTDKLIF.

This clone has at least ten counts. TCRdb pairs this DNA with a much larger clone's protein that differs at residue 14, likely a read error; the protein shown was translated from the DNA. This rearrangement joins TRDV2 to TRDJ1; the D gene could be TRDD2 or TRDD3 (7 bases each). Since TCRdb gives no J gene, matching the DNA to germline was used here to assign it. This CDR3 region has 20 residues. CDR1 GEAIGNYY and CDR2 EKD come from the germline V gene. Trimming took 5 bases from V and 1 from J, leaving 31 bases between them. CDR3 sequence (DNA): TGTGCCTGTGCGGTTCCTACGTACTGGGGAGGGACAAAGTGCACCGATAAACTCATCTTT. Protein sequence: CACAVPTYWGGTKCTDKLIF.

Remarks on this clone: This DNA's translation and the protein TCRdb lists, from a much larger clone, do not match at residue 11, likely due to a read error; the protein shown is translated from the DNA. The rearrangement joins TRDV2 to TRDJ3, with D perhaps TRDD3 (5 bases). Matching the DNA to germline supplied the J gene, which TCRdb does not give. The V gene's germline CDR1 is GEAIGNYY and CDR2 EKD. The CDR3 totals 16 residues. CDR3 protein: CACDTAGAWDARQMFF. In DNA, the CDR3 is TGTGCCTGTGACACTGCGGGGGCCTGGGACGCCCGACAGATGTTTTTC.

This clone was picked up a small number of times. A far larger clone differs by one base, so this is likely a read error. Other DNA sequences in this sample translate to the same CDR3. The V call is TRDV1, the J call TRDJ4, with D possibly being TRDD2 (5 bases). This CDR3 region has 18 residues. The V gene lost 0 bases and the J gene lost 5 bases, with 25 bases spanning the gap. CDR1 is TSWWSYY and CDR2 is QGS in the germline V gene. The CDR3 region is CALGELTLRRYAVRPLIF. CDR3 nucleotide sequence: TGTGCTCTTGGGGAACTTACCCTACGGCGCTACGCAGTCAGGCCCCTGATCTTT.

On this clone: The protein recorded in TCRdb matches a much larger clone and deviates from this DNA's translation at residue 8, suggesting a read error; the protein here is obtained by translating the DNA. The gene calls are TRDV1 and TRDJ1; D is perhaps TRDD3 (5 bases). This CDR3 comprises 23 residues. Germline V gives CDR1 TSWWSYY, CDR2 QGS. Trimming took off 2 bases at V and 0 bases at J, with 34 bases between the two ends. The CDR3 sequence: CALGEYCILMGNTKISDTDKLIF. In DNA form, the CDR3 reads TGTGCTCTTGGGGAATATTGCATCCTGATGGGGAACACAAAGATATCGGACACCGATAAACTCATCTTT.

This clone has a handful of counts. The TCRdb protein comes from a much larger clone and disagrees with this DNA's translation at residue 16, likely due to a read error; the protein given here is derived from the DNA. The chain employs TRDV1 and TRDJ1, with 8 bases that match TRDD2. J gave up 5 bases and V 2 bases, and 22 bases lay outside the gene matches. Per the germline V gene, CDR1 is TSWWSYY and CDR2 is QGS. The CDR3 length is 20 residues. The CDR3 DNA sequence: TGTGCTCTTGGGGAAAACTTCCTACAAGGATCCTGGAGGGGGACAGATAAACTCATCTTT. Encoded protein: CALGENFLQGSWRGTDKLIF.